This T cell receptor (beta chain) is drawn from a study of radiotherapy plus CTLA-4 blockade in lung cancer. Only in-frame clones appear in the TCRdb table, and some are missing; sequencing was by immunoSEQ multiplex PCR. The data hold about 88,000 clones, with around 72% observed a single time. Patients had chemo-refractory metastatic non-small-cell lung cancer and received focal radiation plus CTLA-4 blockade that used ipilimumab. In this sample, this clone turned up a few times. Its antigen is currently unknown. V lost 0 bases, J lost 1 base, and 4 bases stayed unmatched. This CDR3 region has 16 residues. CDR1 and CDR2 from the germline V gene are MGHRA and YSYEKL. Notes on the study in general: It was early blood T cell clone dynamics, with interferon-beta, that reportedly best predicted response. TCR clones of tumor origin grew in blood after radiotherapy plus ipilimumab.

Source: peripheral blood, taken from a patient treated with radiotherapy plus ipilimumab. The chain joins TRBV4-1 to TRBJ2-3; 7 bases agree with TRBD2. This clonotype was obtained from a human donor with non-small cell lung cancer that progressed on radiotherapy plus ipilimumab. CDR3 in amino acids: CASSQDLGGGTDTQYF. CDR3 nucleotides: TGCGCCAGCAGCCAAGATCTGGGGGGGGGCACAGATACGCAGTATTTT.